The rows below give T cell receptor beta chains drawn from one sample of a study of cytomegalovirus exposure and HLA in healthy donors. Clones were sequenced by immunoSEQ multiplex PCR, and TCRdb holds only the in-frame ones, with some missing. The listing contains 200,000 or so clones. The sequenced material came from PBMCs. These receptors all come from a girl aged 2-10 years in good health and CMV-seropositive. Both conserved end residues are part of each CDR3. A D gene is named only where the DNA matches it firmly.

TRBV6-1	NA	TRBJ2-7	CASSETDSYEQYF	TGTGCCAGCAGTGAAACAGACTCCTACGAGCAGTACTTC
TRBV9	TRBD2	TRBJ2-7	CASSVTSSGRAGEQYF	TGTGCCAGCAGCGTCACCTCTAGCGGGAGGGCCGGGGAGCAGTACTTC
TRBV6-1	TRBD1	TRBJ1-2	CASSPGTGDSYGYTF	TGTGCCAGCAGTCCAGGGACAGGGGACTCCTATGGCTACACCTTC
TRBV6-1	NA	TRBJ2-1	CASSATIDSYNEQFF	TGTGCCAGCAGTGCCACAATCGACTCGTACAATGAGCAGTTCTTC
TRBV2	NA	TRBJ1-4	CASTPQGQTNEKLFF	TGTGCCAGCACCCCCCAGGGGCAGACTAATGAAAAACTGTTTTTT
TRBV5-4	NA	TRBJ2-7	CASSERGLADEQYF	TGTGCCAGCAGCGAGAGAGGTCTTGCGGACGAGCAGTACTTC
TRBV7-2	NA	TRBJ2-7	CASSLERMNYEQYF	TGTGCCAGCAGCTTAGAGAGAATGAACTACGAGCAGTACTTC
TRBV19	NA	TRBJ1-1	CASLSGGENTEAFF	TGTGCCAGTCTATCTGGGGGGGAGAACACTGAAGCTTTCTTT
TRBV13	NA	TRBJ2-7	CASSSSPRYEQYF	TGTGCCAGCAGCTCTTCCCCCCGCTACGAGCAGTACTTC
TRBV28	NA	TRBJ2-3	CASSLPNTDTQYF	TGTGCCAGCAGTTTACCCAACACAGATACGCAGTATTTT
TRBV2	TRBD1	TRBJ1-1	CASSGQAEMNTEAFF	TGTGCCAGCAGCGGACAGGCTGAAATGAACACTGAAGCTTTCTTT
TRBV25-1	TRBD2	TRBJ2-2	CASSVLGAGGTGELFF	TGTGCCAGCAGTGTCCTGGGGGCGGGAGGGACCGGGGAGCTGTTTTTT
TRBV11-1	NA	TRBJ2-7	CASSISSYEQYF	TGTGCCAGCAGCATTAGCTCCTACGAGCAGTACTTC
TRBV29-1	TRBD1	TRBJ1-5	CSVRPGQDMRGNQPQHF	TGCAGCGTCCGACCGGGACAGGACATGCGTGGTAATCAGCCCCAGCATTTT
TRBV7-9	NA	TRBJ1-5	CASSLGGTRNQPQHF	TGTGCCAGCAGCTTAGGTGGGACACGCAATCAGCCCCAGCATTTT
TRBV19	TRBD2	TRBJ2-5	CASSLLAGGGETQYF	TGTGCCAGTAGCCTACTAGCGGGAGGTGGAGAGACCCAGTACTTC
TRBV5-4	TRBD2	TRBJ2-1	CASSREAGGNNNEQFF	TGTGCCAGCAGCCGGGAAGCGGGAGGAAACAACAATGAGCAGTTCTTC
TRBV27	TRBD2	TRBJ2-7	CASTPGGFPREQYF	TGTGCCAGCACCCCGGGGGGGTTTCCTCGGGAGCAGTACTTC
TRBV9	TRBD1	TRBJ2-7	CASSVARTGAEQYF	TGTGCCAGCAGCGTAGCTCGGACAGGGGCCGAGCAGTACTTC
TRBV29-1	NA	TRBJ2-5	CSAPWRDGETQYF	TGCAGCGCACCGTGGCGGGACGGAGAGACCCAGTACTTC
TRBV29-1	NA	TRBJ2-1	CSVDRGGGNEQFF	TGCAGCGTTGACAGGGGAGGGGGCAATGAGCAGTTCTTC
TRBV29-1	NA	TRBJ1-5	CSVASGNGQPQHF	TGCAGCGTTGCGTCAGGGAACGGTCAGCCCCAGCATTTT
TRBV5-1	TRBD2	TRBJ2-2	CASSFPGLAAGELFF	TGCGCCAGCAGCTTCCCGGGACTAGCGGCCGGGGAGCTGTTTTTT
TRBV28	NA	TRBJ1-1	CASSSPMNTEAFF	TGTGCCAGCAGTTCCCCCATGAACACTGAAGCTTTCTTT
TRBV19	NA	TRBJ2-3	CASSMRVFTDTQYF	TGTGCCAGTAGTATGAGGGTCTTCACAGATACGCAGTATTTT
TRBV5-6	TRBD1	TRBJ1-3	CASSLPDRAFPGNTIYF	TGTGCCAGCAGCTTGCCGGACAGGGCATTCCCTGGAAACACCATATATTTT
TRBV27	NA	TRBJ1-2	CASSLSFSTGHYGYTF	TGTGCCAGCAGTTTATCATTTTCTACAGGACACTATGGCTACACCTTC
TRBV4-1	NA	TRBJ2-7	CASSPQGPYEQYF	TGCGCCAGCAGCCCCCAGGGCCCCTACGAGCAGTACTTC
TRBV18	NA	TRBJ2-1	CASSPTQNEQFF	TGTGCCAGCTCACCAACGCAGAATGAGCAGTTCTTC
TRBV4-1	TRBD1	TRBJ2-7	CASSQGFTGAVEQYF	TGCGCCAGCAGCCAAGGTTTTACAGGGGCGGTCGAGCAGTACTTC
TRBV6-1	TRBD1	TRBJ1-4	CASSSRQGLREKLFF	TGTGCCAGCAGTTCCCGACAGGGCTTAAGGGAAAAACTGTTTTTT
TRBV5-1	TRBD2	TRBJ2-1	CASSLARTSGMDEQFF	TGCGCCAGCAGCTTAGCCAGGACTAGCGGGATGGATGAGCAGTTCTTC
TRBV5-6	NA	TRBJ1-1	CASSLGGGRVFF	TGTGCCAGCAGCTTGGGGGGGGGAAGGGTTTTCTTT
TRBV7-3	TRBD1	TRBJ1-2	CASSYGQGNGYTF	TGTGCCAGCAGCTATGGACAGGGTAATGGCTACACCTTC
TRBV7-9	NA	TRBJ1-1	CASSPTEPNTEAFF	TGTGCCAGCAGCCCGACGGAGCCGAACACTGAAGCTTTCTTT
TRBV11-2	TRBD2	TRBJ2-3	CASRQAGEVDTQYF	TGTGCCAGCAGGCAAGCGGGAGAGGTAGATACGCAGTATTTT
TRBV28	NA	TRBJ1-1	CASSLPPQGLNTEAFF	TGTGCCAGCAGTTTGCCGCCCCAGGGGCTGAACACTGAAGCTTTCTTT
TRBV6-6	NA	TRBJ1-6	CASSSGISPLHF	TGTGCCAGCAGTTCAGGGATTTCACCCCTCCACTTT
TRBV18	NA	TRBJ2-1	CASSGPPRVAYNEQFF	TGTGCCAGCTCAGGTCCTCCTCGCGTCGCCTACAATGAGCAGTTCTTC
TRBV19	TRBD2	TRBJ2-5	CASSIFLSGSGEETQYF	TGTGCCAGTAGTATTTTCCTTAGCGGGAGCGGGGAAGAGACCCAGTACTTC
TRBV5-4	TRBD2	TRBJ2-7	CASSTGLAGGPYEQYF	TGTGCCAGCAGCACGGGACTAGCGGGAGGTCCCTACGAGCAGTACTTC
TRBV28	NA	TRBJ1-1	CASMRPEEAFF	TGTGCCAGCATGAGGCCGGAAGAAGCTTTCTTT
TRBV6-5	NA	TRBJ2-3	CASSYLPSTPGDTQYF	TGTGCCAGCAGTTACTTACCATCAACCCCGGGAGATACGCAGTATTTT
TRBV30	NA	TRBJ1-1	CAWVYTEAFF	TGTGCCTGGGTCTACACTGAAGCTTTCTTT
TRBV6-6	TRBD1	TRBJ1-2	CASHTRTGRYGYTF	TGTGCCAGTCATACCCGGACAGGCCGCTATGGCTACACCTTT
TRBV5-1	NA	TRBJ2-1	CASSLAGFANEQFF	TGCGCCAGCAGCTTGGCGGGGTTCGCCAATGAGCAGTTCTTC
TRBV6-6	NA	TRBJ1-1	CASSYPGASVGAFF	TGTGCCAGCAGTTACCCCGGAGCTTCCGTGGGAGCTTTCTTT
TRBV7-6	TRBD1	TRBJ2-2	CASTLKPTTGEGELFF	TGTGCCAGCACCCTAAAACCGACGACAGGGGAGGGGGAGCTGTTTTTT
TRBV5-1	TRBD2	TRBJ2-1	CASSLPTSGRAVEQFF	TGCGCCAGCAGCTTACCAACTAGCGGGAGGGCCGTTGAGCAGTTCTTC
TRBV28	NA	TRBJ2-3	CASSLPQGIADTQYF	TGTGCCAGCAGTCTTCCTCAGGGGATAGCAGATACGCAGTATTTT
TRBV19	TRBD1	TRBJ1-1	CASSPLQGADAEAFF	TGTGCCAGTAGTCCCCTTCAGGGGGCTGACGCTGAAGCTTTCTTT
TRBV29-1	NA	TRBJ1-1	CSVAESWTEAFF	TGCAGCGTTGCCGAGAGTTGGACTGAAGCTTTCTTT
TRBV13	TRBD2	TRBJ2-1	CASSRATSGINEQFF	TGTGCCAGCAGCCGGGCCACTAGCGGGATCAATGAGCAGTTCTTC
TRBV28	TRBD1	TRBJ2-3	CASSFDRGRRDTQYF	TGTGCCAGCAGTTTCGACAGGGGGCGAAGGGATACGCAGTATTTT
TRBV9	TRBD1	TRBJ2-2	CASSVVTLGQGTGELFF	TGTGCCAGCAGCGTAGTTACCTTAGGACAGGGCACCGGGGAGCTGTTTTTT
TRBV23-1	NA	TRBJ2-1	CASSQRPVRQGICYNEQFF	TGCGCCAGCAGTCAACGACCGGTTCGTCAGGGGATATGTTACAATGAGCAGTTCTTC
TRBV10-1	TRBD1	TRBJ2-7	CASSPGGYEQYF	TGCGCCAGCTCCCCAGGGGGCTACGAGCAGTACTTC